This TCR beta chain was documented in a study of blood T cell repertoires in COVID-19. Study summary: Material from acute and convalescent COVID-19 was sourced from the United States, Italy and Spain. T cells, B-cell-depleted T cells, or PBMCs provided the cDNA or gDNA that served as material.

In the original workflow: Scientists estimated how many nucleated cells there were by amplifying reference gene primers. Assay: immunoSEQ multiplex PCR; the TCRdb copy retains only in-frame clones and omits some. That table gives V, J and clone size, and the DNA gave D and trimming. The data show 200,000 to 250,000 clones, roughly nine tenths seen once. V lost 3 bases, J lost 8 bases, and 19 bases stayed unmatched. Looked up from germline, CDR1 is LGHDT and CDR2 is YNNKEL (reference sequence). The CDR3 loop spans 18 amino acids. This sequence joins TRBV3-1 (or the pseudogene TRBV3-2) and TRBJ1-2; 9 bases map to TRBD1. What was sequenced was peripheral blood. The source is a woman aged 60 to 75 who had recovered from COVID-19. The CDR3 loop is CASSHTIRNRDRVYGYTF. The CDR3 DNA reads TGTGCCAGCAGCCATACAATAAGGAACCGGGACAGGGTTTACGGCTACACCTTC.